The rows below give T cell receptor beta chains drawn from one sample of a study of Ad26.COV2.S vaccination and SARS-CoV-2 variants. TCRdb's table, derived via immunoSEQ multiplex PCR, lists solely in-frame clones and lacks some. This sample has a few hundred thousand clones, with 85% to 90% found just once. The sequencing here drew on peripheral blood, taken in a trial of Ad26.COV2.S vaccine versus placebo. These receptors were obtained from a person aged 18 to 59 who received the Ad26.COV2.S COVID-19 vaccine or a placebo. Each CDR3 is given with its conserved first and last residue. Expanded clones get a size class; other rows say once, few or many, or leave the size out.

>TRBV4-3|-
CASSPSAGGEVPPYEQYF
>TRBV12-1|-
CASRKGLAITDTQYF
>TRBV28|-
CASFGGATNEKLFF
>TRBV7-9|-
CASSLRQIYEQYF
>TRBV19|-
CASSMLALAGTTGGELFF
>TRBV5-1|-
CASSLAGVNNEQFF
>TRBV18|-
CASSSLAGTGGYTEAFF
>TRBV11-3|few
CASRFGGGLGTEAFF
>TRBV27|-
CASSGRGSGNTIYF
>TRBV7-9|-
CASSLGGTVNIEKLFF
>TRBV7-2|-
CASSLSGVTYNEQFF
>TRBV6-5|-
CASSYGWRANYGYTF
>TRBV4-3|-
CASSQDYSQGFDGYTF
>TRBV19|-
CASMDREGNEKLFF
>TRBV6-5|-
CASRILAGGGETQYF
>TRBV7-2|-
CASSPGTASYGYTF
>TRBV7-2|-
CASSLAGVGTGELFF
>TRBV18|-
CASSPQYSNQPQHF
>TRBV21-1|-
CASYLGDRVNQPQHF
>TRBV2|-
CASSEVAEQGNNEQFF
>TRBV6-5|-
CASSSLGVEKLFF
>TRBV12-3/TRBV12-4|-
CASRGAGELFF
>TRBV6-2/TRBV6-3|-
CASSTLTEMNTEAFF
>TRBV7-8|-
CASSSQGAKGEQFF
>TRBV11-3|-
CASSLRDSYGYTF
>TRBV19|-
CASSMRLNTEAFF
>TRBV13|-
CASGRLAVETQYF
>TRBV10-3|-
CAIKVALGQGASTEAFF
>TRBV7-8|-
CASSLALEPEQFF
>TRBV6-6|-
CASSYKGADYGYTF
>TRBV11-2|-
CASSLASGLSEKLFF
>TRBV11-3|-
CASSPGLVGNEQFF
>TRBV29-1|-
CSLSAVDRESGYTF
>TRBV9|-
CASSAVSGLFTDTQYF
>TRBV7-6|-
CASSLDLYVSSYNEQFF
>TRBV29-1|-
CSVRVESQGGEAFF